Presented here are 5 T cell receptor beta chains from one specimen sequenced in a study of control samples from healthy donors and cancer patients (dated by TCRdb to the early 2020s). The method behind the library was the immunoSEQ multiplex PCR assay. TCRdb holds this immuneACCESS table with in-frame rearrangements only. Some clones are missing; in checked studies, unresolved V genes explain under half, and the rest has no known cause. For this sample the table gives some 20,000 clones, of which more than 80% were detected only once. The ten largest make up about two fifths of the sample. Sequencing used PBMCs. Receptor source: a man in his 60s with head and neck cancer.

The chain couples TRBV9 to TRBJ2-2, with D hard to call. The CDR3 sequence is 14 residues long. Germline loops: CDR1 SGDLS, CDR2 YYNGEE. Between the trimmed V and J ends, which lost 2 bases and 3 bases, there was a span of 8 bases. DNA for the CDR3: TGTGCCAGCAGCGTTACAAGTGACACCGGGGAGCTGTTTTTT. The encoded protein is CASSVTSDTGELFF.

The chain joins TRBV3-1 (or the pseudogene TRBV3-2) to TRBJ1-1; D not resolved. The CDR3 length is 13 residues. Germline CDR1 and CDR2: LGHDT and YNNKEL (reference sequence). Trimming took off 4 bases at V and 1 base at J, with 7 bases between the two ends. The CDR3 nucleotides read TGTGCCAGCAGCCGACGGGGGAACACTGAAGCTTTCTTT. As protein: CASSRRGNTEAFF.

The chain uses TRBV5-1 and TRBJ2-7; 7 nucleotides match TRBD1. The length of the CDR3 is 15 residues. The V segment lost 1 base and the J segment 1 base; nucleotides outside the gene matches: 5. From germline, CDR1 is SGHRS and CDR2 YFSETQ. CDR3 loop: CASSLTGQSSYEQYF. DNA for the CDR3: TGCGCCAGCAGCTTGACGGGACAGTCGTCCTACGAGCAGTACTTC.

The chain links TRBV6-5 to TRBJ2-3, with unresolved D. V was trimmed by 6 bases and J by 2 bases, leaving 9 bases between them. Per germline, CDR1 MNHEY and CDR2 SVGAGI. This CDR3 has 13 residues. CDR3 sequence (DNA): TGTGCCAGCAGAGGGCCCTCCACAGATACGCAGTATTTT. Amino acids: CASRGPSTDTQYF.

Turning to this clone: Distinct nucleotide sequences in the sample also encode this CDR3. The V gene is TRBV3-1 (or the pseudogene TRBV3-2), the J gene TRBJ1-2, with TRBD1 as a possible D gene (5 bases). V was shortened by 4 bases and J by 0 bases, with 12 bases between the two germline ends. The germline V gene has CDR1 LGHDT and CDR2 YNNKEL (reference sequence). The CDR3 length is 15 residues. The CDR3 sequence is CASSLGTGANYGYTF. The CDR3 bases are TGTGCCAGCAGCCTAGGGACGGGAGCTAACTATGGCTACACCTTC.